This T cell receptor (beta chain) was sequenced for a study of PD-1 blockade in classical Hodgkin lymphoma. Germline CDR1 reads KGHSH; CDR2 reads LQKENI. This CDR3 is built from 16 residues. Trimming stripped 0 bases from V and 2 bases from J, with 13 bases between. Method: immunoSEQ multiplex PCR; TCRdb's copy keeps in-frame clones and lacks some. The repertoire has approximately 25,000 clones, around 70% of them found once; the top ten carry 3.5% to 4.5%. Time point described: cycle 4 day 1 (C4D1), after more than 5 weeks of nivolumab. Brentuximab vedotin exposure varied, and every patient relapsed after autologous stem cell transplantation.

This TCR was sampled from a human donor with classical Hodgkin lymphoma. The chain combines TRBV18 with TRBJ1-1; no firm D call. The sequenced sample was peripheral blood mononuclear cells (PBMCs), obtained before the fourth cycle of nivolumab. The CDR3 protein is CASSPPGLTSNTEAFF. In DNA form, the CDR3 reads TGTGCCAGCTCACCACCAGGTCTCACGAGCAACACTGAAGCTTTCTTT.